Each of the 16 T cell receptor beta chains below was sequenced from the same sample in a study of neurological immune-mediated disorders. TCRdb reprocessed the 5' RACE reads with MiXCR, giving one entry per CDR3 protein. The sample lists roughly 62,000 distinct CDR3 sequences, roughly 2.5% occurring once. The specimen sequenced was PBMCs. The receptors derive from a man in his fifties with multiple sclerosis.

In this sample, this clonotype turned up many times. This chain joins TRBV5-1 and TRBJ2-7; tentatively, D is TRBD2 (5 bases). This CDR3 has 14 residues. V was clipped by 1 base and J by 3 bases, with 11 bases between them. Germline loops: CDR1 SGHRS, CDR2 YFSETQ. The CDR3 region has the DNA TGCGCCAGCAGCTTGTTCGGGGATGACTACGAGCAGTACTTC. Translating gives CASSLFGDDYEQYF.

The chain employs TRBV12-3 or TRBV12-4 and TRBJ2-1; 12 nucleotides align to TRBD2. With V trimmed by 6 bases and J by 0 bases, 3 bases remained unmatched. The CDR3 loop spans 16 amino acids. CDR3 DNA sequence: TGTGCCAGCAGCCTAGCGGGGGGGAGCTCCTACAATGAGCAGTTCTTC. Translation: CASSLAGGSSYNEQFF.

This clonotype was found many times. V and J are TRBV20-1 and TRBJ2-2; TRBD2 agrees at 10 bases. V shed 3 bases and J 6 bases; nucleotides not matched to a gene: 4. This CDR3 is built from 14 residues. Per germline, CDR1 DFQATT and CDR2 SNEGSKA (reference sequence). CDR3 coding DNA: TGCAGTGCTAGGGTAGCGGGGGGCCCCGGGGAGCTGTTTTTT. Residues: CSARVAGGPGELFF.

This clonotype was detected many times. The J gene is TRBJ1-2, the V gene TRBV20-1; 9 bases match TRBD1. Germline CDR1 and CDR2: DFQATT and SNEGSKA (reference sequence). CDR3 length: 12 amino acids. The DNA for the CDR3 is TGCAGGAGACAGGGGGCTAACTATGGCTACACCTTC. Translated, it gives CRRQGANYGYTF.

This clonotype was found many times. The chain joins TRBV6-2 or TRBV6-3 to TRBJ2-3; 10 nucleotides match TRBD2. CDR3 size: 15 residues. Per the germline V gene, CDR1 is MNHEY and CDR2 is SVGEGT. V lost 5 bases, J lost 1 base, and 3 bases stayed unmatched. The DNA of the CDR3 is TGTGCCAGCAGTAACGGACTAGCGGGCACAGATACGCAGTATTTT. This sequence encodes CASSNGLAGTDTQYF.

The chain combines TRBV7-9 with TRBJ2-1, with 12 nucleotides matching TRBD2. The V gene's germline CDR1 is SEHNR and CDR2 FQNEAQ (reference sequence). J lost 9 bases, V lost 5 bases, and 8 bases had no gene match. The CDR3 spans 15 residues. This chain's CDR3 is CASSQGGLAGIEQFF. The CDR3 DNA reads as TGTGCCAGCAGCCAAGGTGGACTAGCGGGGATTGAGCAGTTCTTC.

With respect to this clonotype: A read error may explain this, as a much larger clone is one base away. V gene TRBV12-3 or TRBV12-4 combines with J gene TRBJ2-7; D remains ambiguous. There are 13 residues in the CDR3. Trimming took 10 bases from V and 1 from J, leaving 14 bases between them. The CDR3 DNA reads as TGTGCCAACAGCCTAGACATGTCCTACGAGCAGTACTTC. It yields the protein CANSLDMSYEQYF.

This clonotype has a handful of counts. This may stem from a read error, because a much larger clone lies one nucleotide away. V gene TRBV9 combines with J gene TRBJ1-5; D is unresolved. The length of the CDR3 is 13 residues. Germline loops: CDR1 SGDLS, CDR2 YYNGEE. The CDR3 is CASSAPEDQHQHF. Here the CDR3 DNA reads TGTGCCAGCAGCGCCCCCGAGGACCAGCACCAGCATTTT.

In its sample, this clonotype was seen many times. The chain carries TRBV29-1 and TRBJ2-1, with 9 bases fitting TRBD1. CDR3 length equals 13 residues. With 3 bases clipped from V and 7 bases from J, the junction kept 4 bases outside the gene matches. The germline V gene has CDR1 SQVTM and CDR2 ANQGSEA. CDR3 in DNA: TGCAGCGTTGAGCACAGGGGGCGTAATGAGCAGTTCTTC. Translated: CSVEHRGRNEQFF.

The sample holds many counts of this clonotype. The rearrangement links TRBV4-3 to TRBJ1-4; D gene uncertain. V was clipped by 4 bases and J by 3 bases, with 9 bases between them. This CDR3 is built from 14 residues. The germline gives CDR1 LGHNA, CDR2 YSLEER. The CDR3: CASSRAAPNEKLFF. The CDR3, as DNA: TGCGCCAGCAGCCGGGCAGCCCCTAATGAAAAACTGTTTTTT.

At least ten counts were recorded for this clonotype. The V call is TRBV12-3 or TRBV12-4, the J call TRBJ2-7; no clear D gene. The length of the CDR3 is 12 residues. Trimming stripped 5 bases from V and 5 bases from J, with 10 bases between. The CDR3 DNA follows: TGTGCCAGCAGTATTGTGAGGAACGAGCAGTACTTC. The encoded protein is CASSIVRNEQYF.

Ten or more counts support this clonotype. CDR3 sequence reads: CSARSGAQITDTQYF. CDR3 in DNA: TGCAGTGCTCGTTCGGGGGCGCAGATTACAGATACGCAGTATTTT. The chain employs TRBV20-1 and TRBJ2-3; D assignment may be TRBD1 or TRBD2 (6 bases each). The V end lost 5 bases, the J end lost 3 bases, and 18 bases lay between the germline ends. Per germline, CDR1 DFQATT and CDR2 SNEGSKA (reference sequence). The CDR3 loop spans 15 amino acids.

This clonotype was recorded at least ten times. The chain carries TRBV20-1 and TRBJ1-5, with 9 nucleotides matching TRBD1. Germline V gene lookup returns CDR1 DFQATT and CDR2 SNEGSKA (reference sequence). The CDR3 length is 16 residues. Trimming at V came to 0 bases and at J to 6 bases, leaving 9 bases not matched to a gene. For the CDR3, the DNA is TGCAGTGCTAGAGATCGGGGACAGGGAGAAAGTCAGCCCCAGCATTTT. Its protein is CSARDRGQGESQPQHF.

At least ten counts were recorded for this clonotype. V and J are TRBV15 and TRBJ2-7; D is unresolved. This CDR3 contains 14 residues. CDR1 and CDR2 from the germline V gene are LNHNV and YYDKDF (reference sequence). Trimming cost V 0 bases and J 5 bases, with 11 bases left between them. CDR3 nucleotides: TGTGCCACCAGCAGAGATCGGGTTTTAGACGAGCAGTACTTC. It specifies CATSRDRVLDEQYF.

This clonotype showed up many times. The CDR3 DNA sequence: TGTGCCAGCAGCCCCTCAGCGGGGGGTGGCAATGAGCAGTTCTTC. Translating it yields CASSPSAGGGNEQFF. This chain links TRBV14 with TRBJ2-1; TRBD2 matches 9 bases. Germline V CDR1 and CDR2: SGHDN, FVKESK. Trimming took 4 bases from V and 6 from J; bases not matched to a gene: 7. The length of the CDR3 is 15 residues.

This clonotype was recorded at least ten times. The V gene is TRBV4-1, the J gene TRBJ2-7; 8 bases are a match to TRBD2. The CDR3 loop spans 15 amino acids. The germline V gene has CDR1 MGHRA and CDR2 YSYEKL. J lost 3 bases, V lost 4 bases, and 8 bases had no gene match. The CDR3 is CASSPAGTRGYEQYF. CDR3 coding DNA: TGCGCCAGCAGCCCCGCCGGGACTAGGGGCTACGAGCAGTACTTC.